The 8 T cell receptor beta chains reported below all come from one sample, sequenced in a study of T cell responses to AZD1222 COVID-19 vaccine. Here immunoSEQ multiplex PCR was the method, and the copy in TCRdb shows in-frame clones only, minus some. The sample records 100,000 to 150,000 clones, approximately 92% being singletons. The sequencing here drew on peripheral blood, taken 28 days after the second dose of the MenACWY control vaccine. The source is an adult who received the MenACWY meningococcal vaccine as a control.

This chain joins TRBV27 and TRBJ1-2; maybe TRBD1 (5 bases). Per germline, CDR1 MNHEY and CDR2 SMNVEV (reference sequence). V lost 4 bases, J lost 3 bases, and 15 bases lay in between. The CDR3 spans 15 residues. The CDR3 coding sequence is TGTGCCAGCAGTTCGACCGAGGGGACGTACTATGGCTACACCTTC. This encodes CASSSTEGTYYGYTF.

This clone was found once. The rearrangement links TRBV7-9 to TRBJ1-5; 11 bases agree with TRBD1. The CDR3 has 16 residues. V was pared by 0 bases and J by 6 bases, with 4 bases of the junction left unmatched. Per germline, CDR1 SEHNR and CDR2 FQNEAQ (reference sequence). The DNA for the CDR3 is TGTGCCAGCAGCTTAGCCCGGACAGGGGGCGGTCAGCCCCAGCATTTT. It specifies CASSLARTGGGQPQHF.

The rearrangement joins TRBV12-5 to TRBJ2-7; D may correspond to TRBD1 or TRBD2 (5 bases each). In germline, CDR1 is LGHNT, CDR2 FRNRAP. The CDR3 runs to 20 residues. V dropped 1 base and J dropped 1 base, with 26 bases sitting between them. As DNA, the CDR3 is TGTGCTAGTGGTTTGGACGGGAACTATAAGGAAGCGACAGTATCCTACGAGCAGTACGTC. Protein product: CASGLDGNYKEATVSYEQYV.

The gene calls are TRBV25-1 and TRBJ2-7; a possible D gene is TRBD1 (7 bases). Germline CDR1 reads MGHDK; CDR2 reads SYGVNS. The CDR3 covers 17 residues. V lost 4 bases and J lost 5, with 24 bases in between. CDR3 amino acids: CASSVKPGDREDHEQYF. The DNA for the CDR3 is TGTGCCAGCAGTGTCAAACCGGGGGACAGAGAGGACCACGAGCAGTACTTC.

This chain uses TRBV6-5 with TRBJ2-1, with D possibly matching TRBD2 (6 bases). This CDR3 contains 13 residues. CDR1 and CDR2 (germline): MNHEY, SVGAGI. V was pared by 8 bases and J by 3 bases, with 11 bases between. The DNA for the CDR3 is TGTGCCAGCGGTATAGCGGTCTACAATGAGCAGTTCTTC. Protein sequence: CASGIAVYNEQFF.

V usage is TRBV10-3 and J usage is TRBJ2-5; TRBD1 matches at 8 bases. V gave up 3 bases and J gave up 1 base; unmatched junction bases: 4. Per germline, CDR1 ENHRY and CDR2 SYGVKD. CDR3 length: 15 amino acids. This CDR3 is CAISDEGTGQETQYF. DNA of the CDR3: TGTGCCATCAGTGATGAGGGGACAGGCCAAGAGACCCAGTACTTC.

The genes are TRBV9 and TRBJ2-1; 7 nucleotides agree with TRBD2. This CDR3 spans 20 amino acids. Germline CDR1 and CDR2: SGDLS and YYNGEE. Germline trimming cut 1 base from V and 0 bases from J; bases unmatched to any gene: 16. This CDR3 is CASSVLAADTLDSSYNEQFF. The CDR3 coding sequence is TGTGCCAGCAGCGTACTAGCGGCAGACACCCTTGACAGCTCCTACAATGAGCAGTTCTTC.

This chain uses TRBV4-1 with TRBJ1-1; D remains unclear. Germline V gene lookup returns CDR1 MGHRA and CDR2 YSYEKL. V shed 1 base and J shed 7 bases, with 10 bases lying between them. This CDR3 region has 13 residues. The CDR3 region has the DNA TGCGCCAGCAGCCAAGGGCCGGGCGGTGAAGCTTTCTTT. Amino acids: CASSQGPGGEAFF.